These 8 T cell receptor beta chains share one sample of origin, sequenced in a study of T-cell memory formation after mild COVID-19 (dated by TCRdb to the early 2020s). Libraries were built with 5' RACE. The sample was run on an Illumina NovaSeq 6000. Starting from the raw public reads, TCRdb applied fastp trimming at Q25, assembled clones with MiXCR and retained in-frame beta chains. Entries are consolidated by CDR3 protein sequence, retaining the most common genes and DNA. For this sample the table gives 350,000 to 500,000 distinct CDR3 sequences, of which roughly 20% were detected only once. The ten largest clones represent about 8.8% of the sample. The sample comprised PBMCs or a T cell subset sorted from them (not recorded which). Receptors originate from an adult woman who had mild COVID-19 (a few samples of this study predate the infection). The sample titles of this study are shuffled in the database, so cell type and time point are left out; the donor was told from shared clones.

A few counts support this clonotype. V and J are TRBV7-3 and TRBJ2-1; 11 bases are a match to TRBD1. The V segment lost 5 bases and the J segment 12 bases; nucleotides outside the gene matches: 9. The CDR3 is 14 amino acids. The germline V gene encodes CDR1 SGHTA and CDR2 FQGTGA. The chain's CDR3 is CASSPQGTGGSQFF. In DNA, the CDR3 is TGTGCCAGCAGCCCTCAGGGGACAGGGGGATCGCAGTTCTTC.

The CDR3 region has the DNA TGTGCCAGCAGTTTATGGGGAGATACGCAGTATTTT. As protein: CASSLWGDTQYF. The chain links TRBV12-3 or TRBV12-4 to TRBJ2-3; no clear D gene. With 2 bases removed from V and 5 bases from J, the gap between germline ends came to 5 bases. The CDR3 covers 12 residues.

The chain carries TRBV5-1 and TRBJ2-1, with D possibly TRBD1 on 6 matching bases. This CDR3 contains 17 residues. CDR1 SGHRS and CDR2 YFSETQ come from the germline V gene. V was trimmed by 0 bases and J by 5 bases, leaving 18 bases between them. The CDR3 protein is CASSLGPTGTPNNEQFF. The CDR3, as DNA: TGCGCCAGCAGCTTGGGTCCCACCGGGACACCAAACAATGAGCAGTTCTTC.

This chain uses TRBV29-1 with TRBJ2-5, with TRBD2 matching 8 bases. Losses at the gene ends were 3 bases for V and 4 bases for J; bases not matched to a gene: 19. This CDR3 spans 18 amino acids. The germline gives CDR1 SQVTM, CDR2 ANQGSEA. CDR3 DNA: TGCAGCGTTGATCGTCGGGTAGCGGGACTCACCCAGGTAGAGACCCAGTACTTC. Translation: CSVDRRVAGLTQVETQYF.

This chain joins TRBV7-3 and TRBJ2-2; 8 nucleotides agree with TRBD2. With V trimmed by 4 bases and J by 5 bases, 3 bases remained unmatched. Per the germline V gene, CDR1 is SGHTA and CDR2 is FQGTGA. The CDR3 extends over 14 amino acids. CDR3 DNA: TGTGCCAGCAGCTCGACTAGCGTTACCGGGGAGCTGTTTTTT. This codes for CASSSTSVTGELFF.

This clonotype was counted at least ten times. The rearrangement uses TRBV5-1 and TRBJ2-2; D ambiguous. V was trimmed by 5 bases and J by 2 bases, leaving 10 bases between them. The CDR3 extends over 14 amino acids. Per the germline V gene, CDR1 is SGHRS and CDR2 is YFSETQ. The CDR3 DNA sequence: TGCGCCAGCAGGTTAGCTACAAACACCGGGGAGCTGTTTTTT. Translated, it gives CASRLATNTGELFF.

V usage is TRBV2 and J usage is TRBJ2-1; D may be TRBD2 (5 bases). CDR1 is SNHLY and CDR2 is FYNNEI in the germline V gene. With 0 bases removed from V and 4 bases from J, the gap between germline ends came to 10 bases. The CDR3 covers 15 residues. Here the CDR3 DNA reads TGTGCCAGCAGTGAAGCGGCTAGCCCATACAATGAGCAGTTCTTC. Protein product: CASSEAASPYNEQFF.

The chain couples TRBV30 to TRBJ1-6; a possible D gene is TRBD1 (6 bases). Per germline, CDR1 GTSNPN and CDR2 SVGIG (reference sequence). The CDR3 runs to 14 residues. The V and J ends lost 0 bases and 7 bases respectively, with 10 bases between them. This chain's CDR3 is CAWSVGGANSPLHF. CDR3 nucleotides: TGTGCCTGGAGTGTTGGGGGCGCCAATTCACCCCTCCACTTT.